One and the same sample provided the 28 T cell receptor beta chains below, sequenced in a study of T cell responses to AZD1222 COVID-19 vaccine. Only in-frame clones appear in the TCRdb table, and some are missing; sequencing was by immunoSEQ multiplex PCR. This sample has under 140,000 clones, with approximately 90% found just once. The sample consisted of peripheral blood, taken on day 0 of AZD1222 vaccination. The receptor set was obtained from an adult in good health.

The chain has TRBV27 and TRBJ2-2, with D possibly matching TRBD2 (5 bases). With 6 bases removed from V and 4 bases from J, the gap between germline ends came to 15 bases. This CDR3 region has 15 residues. Germline CDR1 is MNHEY and CDR2 is SMNVEV (reference sequence). CDR3 in amino acids: CASSTPGSGTGELFF. In DNA form, the CDR3 reads TGTGCCAGCAGCACCCCGGGGAGCGGCACCGGGGAGCTGTTTTTT.

The gene calls are TRBV10-1 and TRBJ1-2, with a possible D match to TRBD1 (5 bases). CDR3 size: 14 residues. The germline gives CDR1 WNHNN, CDR2 SYGVQD (reference sequence). Between the trimmed V and J ends, which lost 2 bases and 2 bases, there was a span of 9 bases. The CDR3 DNA reads as TGCGCCAGCAGTGAGGGGACGTGGAACTATGGCTACACCTTC. Residues: CASSEGTWNYGYTF.

In nucleotides, the CDR3 is TGTGCCAGCAGCCAAGTATACAGGGCGAGTGAGCAGTACTTC. Protein sequence: CASSQVYRASEQYF. This rearrangement joins TRBV3-1 (or the pseudogene TRBV3-2) to TRBJ2-7, with a tentative D call TRBD1 (6 bases). Per germline, CDR1 LGHDT and CDR2 YNNKEL (reference sequence). Trimming took off 1 base at V and 7 bases at J, with 14 bases between the two ends. The CDR3 is 14 residues long.

This chain joins TRBV9 and TRBJ1-1; 9 bases are shared with TRBD1. With 4 bases clipped from V and 4 bases from J, the junction kept 5 bases outside the gene matches. This CDR3 has 14 amino acids. Germline-derived CDR1 and CDR2 are SGDLS and YYNGEE. The CDR3 loop is CASSSGTGTTEAFF. Written as DNA, the CDR3 is TGTGCCAGCAGCTCAGGGACAGGGACCACTGAAGCTTTCTTT.

V is TRBV4-1 and J is TRBJ1-1; no clear D. V lost 0 bases, J lost 1 base, and 18 bases lay in between. The CDR3 covers 18 residues. CDR1 and CDR2 from the germline V gene are MGHRA and YSYEKL. The CDR3 DNA is TGCGCCAGCAGCCAAGAACCCACGCGGGGTAAGGGGAACACTGAAGCTTTCTTT. Translating it yields CASSQEPTRGKGNTEAFF.

This sequence joins TRBV5-5 and TRBJ2-5; 8 bases fit TRBD2. The CDR3 is 17 residues long. V dropped 4 bases and J dropped 2; count of bases not matched to a gene: 13. Germline V gives CDR1 SGHKS, CDR2 YYEKEE (reference sequence). The CDR3 is CASSPLMRGAGQETQYF. CDR3 coding DNA: TGTGCCAGCAGCCCCCTGATGCGGGGGGCCGGACAAGAGACCCAGTACTTC.

The chain employs TRBV11-2 and TRBJ1-3; TRBD1 is a possible D gene (6 bases). Germline V CDR1 and CDR2: SGHAT, FQNNGV. Trimming cost V 5 bases and J 3 bases, with 11 bases left between them. The CDR3 spans 14 residues. CDR3 protein: CASSPQGVGNTIYF. The CDR3 nucleotides are TGTGCCAGCAGCCCACAGGGAGTTGGAAACACCATATATTTT.

This rearrangement joins TRBV6-1 to TRBJ2-4; D assignment may be TRBD1 or TRBD2 (6 bases each). Germline assignment: CDR1 MNHNS and CDR2 SASEGT. The CDR3 is 15 residues long. V lost 0 bases and J 2 bases, leaving 8 bases between the germline ends. The CDR3 nucleotides read TGTGCCAGCAGTGAAGCAGGGGGGACCAAAAACATTCAGTACTTC. Translating it yields CASSEAGGTKNIQYF.

The DNA for the CDR3 is TGCGCCAGCAGCGGAGGCCGGGCGGGCACTAGCACAGATACGCAGTATTTT. This gives the protein CASSGGRAGTSTDTQYF. This rearrangement joins TRBV5-1 to TRBJ2-3; possible D gene TRBD2, 5 bases. The V end was cut by 4 bases, the J end by 0 bases, with 18 bases between. CDR1 SGHRS and CDR2 YFSETQ come from the germline V gene. The CDR3 is made up of 17 amino acids.

This clone was observed a single time. The chain couples TRBV7-2 to TRBJ1-6; tentative D call: TRBD1 (5 bases). Germline lookup yields CDR1 SGHTA and CDR2 FQGNSA. This CDR3 contains 12 residues. V gave up 5 bases and J gave up 11 bases, with 10 bases separating them. CDR3 sequence reads: CASSPRGAPLHF. The CDR3 coding sequence is TGTGCCAGCAGCCCCCGAGGGGCACCCCTCCACTTT.

The chain couples TRBV29-1 to TRBJ2-2; 10 nucleotides match TRBD1. CDR3 length: 13 amino acids. Germline CDR1 reads SQVTM; CDR2 reads ANQGSEA. J gave up 4 bases and V 7 bases, and 3 bases lay outside the gene matches. The DNA for the CDR3 is TGCAGCGGGGACAGGGGAGGCACCGGGGAGCTGTTTTTT. Amino acids: CSGDRGGTGELFF.

The chain links TRBV6-5 to TRBJ1-5; D call uncertain. This CDR3 is 15 amino acids long. Trimming stripped 6 bases from V and 2 bases from J, with 14 bases between. Germline V lookup: CDR1 MNHEY, CDR2 SVGAGI. The CDR3 is CASRWTDLGNQPQHF. CDR3 coding DNA: TGTGCCAGCAGATGGACGGACTTAGGCAATCAGCCCCAGCATTTT.

The rearrangement links TRBV19 to TRBJ1-5; 9 bases agree with TRBD1. The junction had 11 bases not matched to a gene; V was cut back by 5 bases and J by 6 bases. The CDR3 covers 16 residues. Germline V gene data show CDR1 as LNHDA and CDR2 as SQIVND (reference sequence). The CDR3 spells CASSDTGTGKGQPQHF. CDR3 DNA sequence: TGTGCCAGTAGTGATACCGGGACAGGGAAGGGTCAGCCCCAGCATTTT.

This sequence joins TRBV7-9 and TRBJ1-2, with D uncertain. The V gene lost 4 bases and the J gene lost 1 base, with 10 bases spanning the gap. CDR1 and CDR2 (germline): SEHNR, FQNEAQ (reference sequence). This CDR3 region has 14 residues. CDR3 DNA sequence: TGTGCCAGCAGCTACCAGACCGATAACTATGGCTACACCTTC. It codes for CASSYQTDNYGYTF.

This chain links TRBV29-1 with TRBJ1-5, with D hard to call. CDR1 is SQVTM and CDR2 is ANQGSEA in the germline V gene. The CDR3 covers 14 residues. Between the trimmed V and J ends, which lost 4 bases and 2 bases, there was a span of 12 bases. CDR3 bases: TGCAGCGTTGTGCCCGCCCGGGGCAATCAGCCCCAGCATTTT. It encodes CSVVPARGNQPQHF.

The V and J genes are TRBV19 and TRBJ1-1; TRBD1 might be the D (6 bases). This CDR3 contains 13 residues. Trimming removed 7 bases at V and 0 bases at J, with 9 bases between. Germline V lookup: CDR1 LNHDA, CDR2 SQIVND (reference sequence). CDR3 in DNA: TGTGCCAGTATGTGGGACATGAACACTGAAGCTTTCTTT. Protein: CASMWDMNTEAFF. Using reference TRBV19 and TRBJ1-1 for the parts outside the CDR3, the full variable domain is DGGITQSPKYLFRKEGQNVTLSCEQNLNHDAMYWYRQDPGQGLRLIYYSQIVNDFQKGDIAEGYSVSREKKESFPLTVTSAQKNPTAFYLCASMWDMNTEAFFGQGTRLTVV.

V usage is TRBV7-2 and J usage is TRBJ1-1; perhaps TRBD1 as D (6 bases). CDR3 length: 13 amino acids. Trimming pared 5 bases from V and 1 base from J, leaving 8 bases between. Germline CDR1 is SGHTA and CDR2 is FQGNSA. CDR3 protein: CASSQGQNTEAFF. The CDR3 DNA sequence: TGTGCCAGCAGCCAGGGACAGAACACTGAAGCTTTCTTT.

V usage is TRBV15 and J usage is TRBJ1-2; D remains unclear. CDR3 size: 13 residues. Trimming left V 0 bases short and J 5 bases short, with 7 bases between. Germline-derived CDR1 and CDR2 are LNHNV and YYDKDF (reference sequence). The chain's CDR3 is CATSRDFAYGYTF. The CDR3 bases are TGTGCCACCAGCAGAGATTTTGCATATGGCTACACCTTC.

J is TRBJ2-7 and V is TRBV30; the D gene could be TRBD1 or TRBD2 (6 bases each). With 2 bases removed from V and 4 bases from J, the gap between germline ends came to 12 bases. The CDR3 spans 13 residues. Germline CDR1 reads GTSNPN; CDR2 reads SVGIG (reference sequence). Here the CDR3 DNA reads TGTGCCTGGAGTAGGGGGGCGAGGTACGAGCAGTACTTC. It encodes CAWSRGARYEQYF.

The chain is built from TRBV4-1 and TRBJ2-7; possibly TRBD2 for D (6 bases). The germline gives CDR1 MGHRA, CDR2 YSYEKL. V was shortened by 2 bases and J by 4 bases, with 21 bases between the two germline ends. This CDR3 comprises 17 residues. CDR3: CASSQTTWEDRFYEQYF. DNA of the CDR3: TGCGCCAGCAGCCAAACCACCTGGGAGGATAGGTTTTACGAGCAGTACTTC.

The chain combines TRBV3-1 (or the pseudogene TRBV3-2) with TRBJ2-1; 12 bases are a match to TRBD2. V lost 8 bases, J lost 0 bases, and 11 bases stayed unmatched. CDR3 length equals 18 residues. Germline V gene lookup returns CDR1 LGHDT and CDR2 YNNKEL (reference sequence). As DNA, the CDR3 is TGTGCCAGCCAATTCCATGAGACTAGCGGGAGCTCCTACAATGAGCAGTTCTTC. Translated, it gives CASQFHETSGSSYNEQFF.

The rearrangement uses TRBV5-6 and TRBJ1-2; D is uncertain. The CDR3 extends over 16 amino acids. V was clipped by 2 bases and J by 5 bases, with 19 bases between them. Germline CDR1 is SGHDT and CDR2 is YYEEEE. The CDR3 region is CASSLEGPSVFYGYTF. The CDR3 DNA reads TGTGCCAGCAGCTTAGAAGGACCCTCGGTGTTTTATGGCTACACCTTC.

The rearrangement joins TRBV20-1 to TRBJ1-4; no firm D call. V was trimmed by 3 bases and J by 0 bases, leaving 8 bases between them. Germline assignment: CDR1 DFQATT and CDR2 SNEGSKA (reference sequence). The CDR3 spans 14 residues. For the CDR3, the DNA is TGCAGTGCTAGTGGCACCGCAACTAATGAAAAACTGTTTTTT. Its protein is CSASGTATNEKLFF.

V and J are TRBV10-2 and TRBJ1-2; D is unresolved. Trimming cost V 8 bases and J 8 bases, with 15 bases left between them. The length of the CDR3 is 12 residues. CDR1 is WSHSY and CDR2 is SAAADI in the germline V gene. For the CDR3, the DNA is TGCGCCAGCCGCGACCCTCTTGGGGGCTACACCTTC. Encoded protein: CASRDPLGGYTF.

Here the CDR3 reads CASSLGQGWEAFF. DNA for the CDR3: TGTGCCAGCTCACTGGGACAGGGTTGGGAAGCTTTCTTT. The chain recombines TRBV18 with TRBJ1-1; the match to TRBD1 covers 9 bases. The CDR3 contains 13 residues. Germline-derived CDR1 and CDR2 are KGHSH and LQKENI. Losses at the gene ends were 4 bases for V and 8 bases for J; bases not matched to a gene: 5. The full variable domain, its missing parts supplied by reference TRBV18 and TRBJ1-1, is NAGVMQNPRHLVRRRGQEARLRCSPMKGHSHVYWYRQLPEEGLKFMVYLQKENIIDESGMPKERFSAEFPKEGPSILRIQQVVRGDSAAYFCASSLGQGWEAFFGQGTRLTVV.

The genes are TRBV25-1 and TRBJ1-2; 8 bases line up with TRBD1. The CDR3 has 14 amino acids. CDR1 and CDR2 from the germline V gene are MGHDK and SYGVNS. The V and J ends lost 4 bases and 4 bases, in that order; junction bases with no gene match: 5. The CDR3 region is CASSGGQVSYGYTF. CDR3 coding DNA: TGTGCCAGCAGTGGGGGACAGGTTAGCTATGGCTACACCTTC.

The rearrangement uses TRBV3-1 (or the pseudogene TRBV3-2) and TRBJ1-2; D is undetermined. Germline CDR1 LGHDT, CDR2 YNNKEL (reference sequence). Trimming took off 2 bases at V and 1 base at J, with 8 bases between the two ends. This CDR3 is built from 14 residues. The CDR3 spells CASSQYDVNYGYTF. In nucleotides, the CDR3 is TGTGCCAGCAGCCAATACGATGTTAACTATGGCTACACCTTC.

The rearrangement uses TRBV5-6 and TRBJ1-5, with D perhaps TRBD1 (5 bases). V lost 0 bases and J lost 7, with 11 bases in between. Germline V gene sequence: CDR1 SGHDT, CDR2 YYEEEE. CDR3 size: 14 residues. The CDR3 DNA reads TGTGCCAGCAGCTTGGGGGACGTAAGCCAGCCCCAGCATTTT. This codes for CASSLGDVSQPQHF.